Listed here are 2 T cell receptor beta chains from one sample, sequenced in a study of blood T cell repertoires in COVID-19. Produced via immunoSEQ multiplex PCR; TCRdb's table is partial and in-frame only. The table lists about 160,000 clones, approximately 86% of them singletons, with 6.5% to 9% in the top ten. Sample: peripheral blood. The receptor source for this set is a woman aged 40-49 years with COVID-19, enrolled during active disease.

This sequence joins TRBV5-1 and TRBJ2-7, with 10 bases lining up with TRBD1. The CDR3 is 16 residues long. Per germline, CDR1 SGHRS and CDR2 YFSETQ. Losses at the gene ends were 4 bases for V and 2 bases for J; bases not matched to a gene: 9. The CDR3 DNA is TGCGCCAGCAGCATAGGGACAGGGGATATCGCCTACGAGCAGTACTTC. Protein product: CASSIGTGDIAYEQYF. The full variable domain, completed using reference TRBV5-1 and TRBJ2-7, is KAGVTQTPRYLIKTRGQQVTLSCSPISGHRSVSWYQQTPGQGLQFLFEYFSETQRNKGNFPGRFSGRQFSNSRSEMNVSTLELGDSALYLCASSIGTGDIAYEQYFGPGTRLTVT.

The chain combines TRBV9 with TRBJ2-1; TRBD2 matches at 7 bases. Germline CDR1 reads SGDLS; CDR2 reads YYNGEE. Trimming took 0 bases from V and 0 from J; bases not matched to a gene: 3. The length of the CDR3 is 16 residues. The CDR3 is CASSVGGGSSYNEQFF. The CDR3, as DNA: TGTGCCAGCAGCGTAGGGGGCGGGAGCTCCTACAATGAGCAGTTCTTC.